This TCR beta chain is drawn from a study of cytomegalovirus exposure and HLA in healthy donors. To note about this clone: The antigen is not known.

PCR primers comprised 60 Vbeta and 13 Jbeta primers. Libraries were prepared by immunoSEQ multiplex PCR; TCRdb keeps only in-frame clonotypes and omits some of them. The data contain under 200,000 clones, 65% to 70% of them singletons. Germline CDR1 SNHLY, CDR2 FYNNEI. Trimming cost V 6 bases and J 5 bases, with 13 bases left between them. This CDR3 region has 13 residues. Study findings and constraints: Previous analysis showed most TCR beta V segments were productive about 87% or about 30% of the time. TCR beta chains numbering 164 were designated cytomegalovirus-associated. In vitro data verified a few CMV-associated chains as specific for CMV antigens.

This sequence originates from a woman between 18 and 30 years old in good health and CMV-seropositive. The sample comprised PBMCs. This rearrangement joins TRBV2 to TRBJ1-2, with D maybe TRBD1 (5 bases). CDR3 in DNA: TGTGCCAGCAGCGTCGGGGGAGTTTATGGCTACACCTTC. Encoded protein: CASSVGGVYGYTF.